A single sample is the source of the 24 T cell receptor beta chains below, sequenced in a study of T cell responses to AZD1222 COVID-19 vaccine (dated by TCRdb to 2020 to 2022). Libraries were made using the immunoSEQ multiplex PCR assay. The table comes from immuneACCESS by way of TCRdb, which keeps in-frame sequences with V and J called. Part of the clones is missing from these tables; in studies checked, under half for an unresolved V gene and the rest for unknown reasons. Within this sample are 150,000 to 180,000 clones, with roughly nine tenths of them counted one time only. In total, the top ten clones hold approximately 17% of the sample. Per the publication, the time point label means: baseline before first vaccination. Sequences were derived from peripheral blood, sampled on day 0 of AZD1222 vaccination. The receptor source for this set is an adult in good health.

V is TRBV25-1 and J is TRBJ2-7; TRBD1 matches at 11 bases. V lost 4 bases and J lost 3; bases outside the gene matches: 5. Germline V lookup: CDR1 MGHDK, CDR2 SYGVNS. The CDR3 totals 15 residues. CDR3 region: CASSAGTGGSYEQYF. As DNA, the CDR3 is TGTGCCAGCAGTGCTGGGACAGGGGGAAGCTACGAGCAGTACTTC.

V usage is TRBV5-1 and J usage is TRBJ2-3; D gene unclear. The CDR3 consists of 13 residues. The germline V gene has CDR1 SGHRS and CDR2 YFSETQ. V lost 2 bases to trimming and J lost 2 bases, with 6 bases between them. CDR3 nucleotides: TGCGCCAGCAGCTTCGGAGACACAGATACGCAGTATTTT. Its translation is CASSFGDTDTQYF. The whole variable domain, filled in from reference TRBV5-1 and TRBJ2-3, reads KAGVTQTPRYLIKTRGQQVTLSCSPISGHRSVSWYQQTPGQGLQFLFEYFSETQRNKGNFPGRFSGRQFSNSRSEMNVSTLELGDSALYLCASSFGDTDTQYFGPGTRLTVL.

This sequence joins TRBV7-3 and TRBJ2-3; 11 nucleotides match TRBD2. This CDR3 contains 21 residues. Germline CDR1 reads SGHTA; CDR2 reads FQGTGA. V dropped 0 bases and J dropped 7; count of bases not matched to a gene: 21. The CDR3 sequence is CASSLTGGGLAGGPSGNTQYF. The CDR3 DNA sequence: TGTGCCAGCAGCTTAACAGGAGGGGGTCTAGCGGGGGGCCCCTCAGGGAATACGCAGTATTTT.

The CDR3 here is CASKLSGGRETQYF. In DNA, the CDR3 is TGTGCCAGCAAACTCTCAGGGGGCCGGGAGACCCAGTACTTC. V usage is TRBV6-5 and J usage is TRBJ2-5; 8 positions match TRBD1. CDR1 MNHEY and CDR2 SVGAGI come from the germline V gene. J lost 5 bases, V lost 7 bases, and 9 bases had no gene match. CDR3 length: 14 residues.

The chain employs TRBV5-1 and TRBJ1-2; D uncertain. There are 14 residues in the CDR3. CDR1 SGHRS and CDR2 YFSETQ come from the germline V gene. The V end lost 0 bases, the J end lost 6 bases, and 12 bases lay between the germline ends. The DNA for the CDR3 is TGCGCCAGCAGCTTGGGGGCCCCAACGGATGGCTACACCTTC. Translated, it gives CASSLGAPTDGYTF.

The chain recombines TRBV5-1 with TRBJ2-7, with 11 bases fitting TRBD1. The CDR3 sequence is 15 residues long. The V segment lost 4 bases and the J segment 5 bases; nucleotides outside the gene matches: 8. The germline V gene encodes CDR1 SGHRS and CDR2 YFSETQ. In DNA form, the CDR3 reads TGCGCCAGCAGCGACCCGGGACAGGGGGTCGACGAGCAGTACTTC. The encoded protein is CASSDPGQGVDEQYF.

This rearrangement joins TRBV7-6 to TRBJ2-2; D might be TRBD1 (6 bases). Germline V gene data show CDR1 as SGHVS and CDR2 as FNYEAQ. V was trimmed by 5 bases and J by 2 bases, leaving 12 bases between them. The length of the CDR3 is 15 residues. CDR3 in amino acids: CASSTGTRNTGELFF. CDR3 nucleotide sequence: TGTGCCAGCAGCACCGGGACACGTAACACCGGGGAGCTGTTTTTT.

The chain couples TRBV14 to TRBJ2-3; 10 nucleotides match TRBD2. J lost 4 bases, V lost 4 bases, and 5 bases had no gene match. CDR1 is SGHDN, CDR2 FVKESK, per germline. This CDR3 has 15 residues. CDR3 bases: TGTGCCAGCAGCCGCGCACTAGCGGGATCAGATACGCAGTATTTT. This codes for CASSRALAGSDTQYF. The variable domain in full, completed from reference TRBV14 and TRBJ2-3, reads EAGVTQFPSHSVIEKGQTVTLRCDPISGHDNLYWYRRVMGKEIKFLLHFVKESKQDESGMPNNRFLAERTGGTYSTLKVQPAELEDSGVYFCASSRALAGSDTQYFGPGTRLTVL.

This clone was observed once. The chain recombines TRBV2 with TRBJ1-4, with TRBD1 as a possible D gene (6 bases). Germline CDR1 reads SNHLY; CDR2 reads FYNNEI. The CDR3 is 14 residues long. With 6 bases removed from V and 8 bases from J, the gap between germline ends came to 16 bases. This chain's CDR3 is CASSAGAYQEKLFF. The CDR3 DNA reads as TGTGCCAGCAGCGCGGGGGCCTACCAAGAAAAACTGTTTTTT.

This clone came up once. This CDR3 is CASSHLAGSYEQYF. The CDR3 bases are TGTGCCAGTAGTCATTTAGCGGGAAGCTACGAGCAGTACTTC. The rearrangement joins TRBV19 to TRBJ2-7, with TRBD2 identical over 8 bases. The CDR3 is 14 amino acids. Per germline, CDR1 LNHDA and CDR2 SQIVND (reference sequence). After removal of 5 bases from V and 3 bases from J, the junction contained 6 bases not matched to a gene.

The V and J genes are TRBV14 and TRBJ1-4; D not resolved. Germline V lookup: CDR1 SGHDN, CDR2 FVKESK. V was pared by 3 bases and J by 8 bases, with 19 bases between. The CDR3 is 16 residues long. This CDR3 reads CASSHPHGPLGEKLFF. The CDR3 nucleotides are TGTGCCAGCAGCCACCCTCACGGGCCCCTTGGGGAAAAACTGTTTTTT.

The genes are TRBV19 and TRBJ2-4; 8 positions match TRBD2. CDR3 length: 15 residues. The germline CDR1 and CDR2 sequences are LNHDA and SQIVND (reference sequence). With 5 bases clipped from V and 2 bases from J, the junction kept 5 bases outside the gene matches. In DNA, the CDR3 is TGTGCCAGTAGTTTCGGGGGGGGATCCAAAAACATTCAGTACTTC. Protein: CASSFGGGSKNIQYF.

This clone was seen only once. This rearrangement joins TRBV10-3 to TRBJ2-1; 9 nucleotides agree with TRBD2. Germline lookup yields CDR1 ENHRY and CDR2 SYGVKD. V shed 6 bases and J 8 bases; nucleotides not matched to a gene: 8. The CDR3 is 14 amino acids. The CDR3 DNA reads TGTGCCATCAGGGTGACTAGCGGAGCGGATGAGCAGTTCTTC. It encodes CAIRVTSGADEQFF.

The chain is built from TRBV20-1 and TRBJ1-1; D is ambiguous. Trimming cost V 3 bases and J 5 bases, with 10 bases left between them. This CDR3 comprises 12 residues. Germline CDR1 DFQATT, CDR2 SNEGSKA (reference sequence). The DNA of the CDR3 is TGCAGTGCTAGTCGGGCCGGGACTGAAGCTTTCTTT. Translation: CSASRAGTEAFF.

The gene calls are TRBV7-3 and TRBJ2-1, with D perhaps matching TRBD2 (6 bases). The CDR3 has 15 amino acids. Germline CDR1 SGHTA, CDR2 FQGTGA. V lost 2 bases and J 8 bases, leaving 16 bases between the germline ends. CDR3 protein: CASSLQPREGYEQFF. The CDR3 bases are TGTGCCAGCAGCTTACAACCGCGGGAAGGGTATGAGCAGTTCTTC.

The chain joins TRBV19 to TRBJ2-7; 7 nucleotides match TRBD1. This CDR3 is 14 amino acids long. Germline V lookup: CDR1 LNHDA, CDR2 SQIVND (reference sequence). The junction had 5 bases not matched to a gene; V was cut back by 0 bases and J by 6 bases. The CDR3 DNA is TGTGCCAGTAGTATAGATCCGCGACAGGGCGAGCAGTACTTC. Translating it yields CASSIDPRQGEQYF.

The V and J genes are TRBV7-9 and TRBJ1-2; D call uncertain. The CDR3 is 11 amino acids. Per germline, CDR1 SEHNR and CDR2 FQNEAQ (reference sequence). Trimming took 2 bases from V and 5 from J, leaving 3 bases between them. The CDR3 loop is CASSLLYGYTF. CDR3 coding DNA: TGTGCCAGCAGCTTATTATATGGCTACACCTTC. Full variable domain (missing parts from reference TRBV7-9 and TRBJ1-2): DTGVSQNPRHKITKRGQNVTFRCDPISEHNRLYWYRQTLGQGPEFLTYFQNEAQLEKSRLLSDRFSAERPKGSFSTLEIQRTEQGDSAMYLCASSLLYGYTFGSGTRLTVV.

This chain connects TRBV5-1 to TRBJ1-2; the match to TRBD1 covers 9 bases. The CDR3 consists of 18 residues. Looked up from germline, CDR1 is SGHRS and CDR2 is YFSETQ. V lost 2 bases to trimming and J lost 8 bases; unmatched junction nucleotides: 19. The CDR3 DNA reads TGCGCCAGCAGCTTCTGGCTGGGACAGGGATCCGGGTCGCGCGGCTACACCTTC. Protein sequence: CASSFWLGQGSGSRGYTF. Full variable domain (remainder filled in from reference TRBV5-1 and TRBJ1-2): KAGVTQTPRYLIKTRGQQVTLSCSPISGHRSVSWYQQTPGQGLQFLFEYFSETQRNKGNFPGRFSGRQFSNSRSEMNVSTLELGDSALYLCASSFWLGQGSGSRGYTFGSGTRLTVV.

The V and J genes are TRBV2 and TRBJ2-1; unclear D gene. The CDR3 runs 15 residues. Germline V lookup: CDR1 SNHLY, CDR2 FYNNEI. V lost 0 bases and J lost 3, with 9 bases in between. CDR3 coding DNA: TGTGCCAGCAGTGAAGCGGCTAGATTCTACAATGAGCAGTTCTTC. Its translation: CASSEAARFYNEQFF.

This sequence joins TRBV19 and TRBJ1-1; D gene uncertain. This CDR3 contains 14 residues. Germline V gene lookup returns CDR1 LNHDA and CDR2 SQIVND (reference sequence). V shed 7 bases and J shed 6 bases, with 18 bases lying between them. CDR3 amino acids: CASTRDSVRAEAFF. The CDR3 coding sequence is TGTGCCAGTACCCGAGACTCCGTTCGCGCTGAAGCTTTCTTT.

The CDR3 DNA sequence: TGCGCCAGCAGCTTGGTCCGGGACTCCTACAATGAGCAGTTCTTC. Translating gives CASSLVRDSYNEQFF. J is TRBJ2-1 and V is TRBV5-1; D possibly corresponds to TRBD2 (5 bases). This CDR3 region has 15 residues. Looked up from germline, CDR1 is SGHRS and CDR2 is YFSETQ. V lost 0 bases to trimming and J lost 0 bases, with 7 bases between them.

The V and J genes are TRBV19 and TRBJ1-3, with TRBD1 identical over 7 bases. This CDR3 is built from 16 residues. The V gene end was trimmed by 4 bases and the J gene end by 0 bases; junction bases not matched to a gene: 6. Germline V CDR1 and CDR2: LNHDA, SQIVND (reference sequence). The CDR3 loop is CASSRTGDTSGNTIYF. The CDR3 region has the DNA TGTGCCAGTAGTAGAACAGGGGATACCTCTGGAAACACCATATATTTT.

The gene calls are TRBV6-5 and TRBJ1-1; D not certain. V was trimmed by 0 bases and J by 5 bases, leaving 13 bases between them. Germline V lookup: CDR1 MNHEY, CDR2 SVGAGI. The CDR3 runs to 15 residues. In DNA, the CDR3 is TGTGCCAGCAGTTACTCGATGTGGGGTGGTACTGAAGCTTTCTTT. Its protein product is CASSYSMWGGTEAFF.

The chain joins TRBV19 to TRBJ2-2; TRBD2 might be the D (5 bases). With 8 bases removed from V and 4 bases from J, the gap between germline ends came to 11 bases. The CDR3 has 13 residues. Germline-derived CDR1 and CDR2 are LNHDA and SQIVND (reference sequence). This CDR3 is CASHWRLTGELFF. The CDR3 bases are TGTGCCAGTCACTGGAGGCTCACCGGGGAGCTGTTTTTT.